This is a list of T cell receptor beta chains from one sample in a study of response to subunit inactivated influenza vaccine. Each CDR3 protein is one row after TCRdb ran MiXCR on the RT-PCR reads. The table shows approximately 530,000 distinct CDR3 sequences, with around 8% occurring only once. The sequencing used PBMCs from blood, collected roughly 24 months after vaccination. These receptors were obtained from a man between 50 and 75 years old who received an inactivated influenza vaccine. Each CDR3 is given without its conserved first and last residue. D genes are given only for firm matches.

V	D	J	CDR3
TRBV29-1	-	TRBJ2-7	SVVWVRGEQY
TRBV24-1	-	TRBJ1-1	ATSDQRGTEAF
TRBV25-1	-	TRBJ1-1	ASSDLRDNTEAF
TRBV27	-	TRBJ2-1	ASSSFDYNEQF
TRBV4-2	-	TRBJ1-4	ASSRAVDEKLF
TRBV24-1	TRBD1	TRBJ2-3	ATSALGDRGSTDTQY
TRBV12-3/TRBV12-4	-	TRBJ2-1	ASSQRQLVYGNEQF
TRBV9	-	TRBJ1-1	ASSFGDGAEAF
TRBV4-3	-	TRBJ2-4	ASSPTGKNIQY
TRBV20-1	-	TRBJ2-1	SARDRSSGYNEQF
TRBV30	-	TRBJ1-6	AWSPVKSPLH
TRBV29-1	TRBD2	TRBJ2-3	SVSTLVEVPSGGGTDTQY
TRBV29-1	-	TRBJ2-3	SVGDTQY
TRBV7-9	-	TRBJ1-1	ASSLGGGYTEAF
TRBV7-2	TRBD1	TRBJ2-7	ASSLTGTEAYEQY
TRBV4-3	-	TRBJ1-2	ASSQDRVGAYGYT
TRBV4-3	TRBD2	TRBJ2-3	ASSQERTSAASSLSTDTQY
TRBV4-1	-	TRBJ2-7	ASSQELHTLLYEQY
TRBV28	-	TRBJ2-6	ASSLETPGANVLT
TRBV24-1	-	TRBJ2-1	ATSELRDTYNEQF
TRBV10-3	-	TRBJ1-1	AISVRVNTEAF
TRBV29-1	TRBD2	TRBJ2-1	SVDSGLAGNEQF
TRBV5-6	-	TRBJ2-2	ASSLASFGYTGELF
TRBV20-1	-	TRBJ2-1	SARGSRGHNEQF
TRBV3-1	-	TRBJ2-7	ASSQDRIAANSYEQY